This T cell receptor (beta chain) was profiled in a study of cytomegalovirus exposure and HLA in healthy donors. The length of the CDR3 is 14 residues. Trimming pared 6 bases from V and 0 bases from J, leaving 11 bases between. Germline values: CDR1 GTSNPN, CDR2 SVGIG (reference sequence). Amplification used 60 Vbeta primers and 13 Jbeta primers. Profiling relied on immunoSEQ multiplex PCR, and the TCRdb table lists in-frame clones only, not all of them. The sample includes roughly 78,000 clones, 65% to 70% of them seen just once. The clonotype comes from a middle-aged man in good health and CMV-seropositive. The gene calls are TRBV30 and TRBJ1-4; a weak D match, TRBD1 (6 bases). Sequences were obtained from PBMCs. The CDR3 sequence is CACARTATNEKLFF. The CDR3 DNA reads as TGTGCCTGCGCCCGGACAGCAACTAATGAAAAACTGTTTTTT.